This passage covers 11 T cell receptor beta chains from one sample sequenced in a study of T and B cells in COVID-19 patients. TRB was amplified from about 250-500 ng of blood genomic DNA. Multiplex PCR with BIOMED2 TRB-A/B primer pools amplified TRB rearrangements. MiXCR, run by TCRdb on the multiplex PCR reads, gives a single entry per CDR3 protein. Of over 7,000 distinct CDR3 sequences in the sample, 28% were seen once. The sequencing sample was made of blood. These receptors all stem from a human donor who had recovered from COVID-19.

This clonotype rates as medium-sized. The chain couples TRBV27 to TRBJ2-7, with 7 positions matching TRBD1. The CDR3 has 15 residues. Germline CDR1 reads MNHEY; CDR2 reads SMNVEV (reference sequence). After removal of 2 bases from V and 2 bases from J, the junction contained 6 bases not matched to a gene. The CDR3 loop reads CASSLRAGGTYEQYV. The CDR3 DNA sequence: TGTGCCAGCAGTTTAAGGGCAGGGGGTACCTACGAGCAGTACGTC.

This chain joins TRBV11-1 and TRBJ2-5, with 11 bases fitting TRBD1. Trimming cost V 5 bases and J 5 bases; bases outside gene matches: 10. The germline V gene encodes CDR1 SGHAT and CDR2 FQDESV (reference sequence). This CDR3 has 16 amino acids. The CDR3 loop is CASSPRTGGSSETQYF. The DNA of the CDR3 is TGTGCCAGCAGCCCCCGGACAGGGGGCTCGTCGGAGACCCAGTACTTC.

This clonotype was picked up one time. A much larger clone sits a single nucleotide away, making a read error possible. V is TRBV27 and J is TRBJ2-7; TRBD1 is a possible D gene (6 bases). The CDR3 runs 14 residues. Germline CDR1 and CDR2: MNHEY and SMNVEV (reference sequence). CDR3 in DNA: TGTGCCATCAGTGAAGGGGGTATCTCCTACGAGCAGTACGTC. Residues: CAISEGGISYEQYV.

The chain couples TRBV6-2 or TRBV6-3 to TRBJ1-2; the D is unclear. CDR1 and CDR2 from the germline V gene are MNHEY and SVGEGT. The CDR3 loop spans 13 amino acids. The V end was cut by 2 bases, the J end by 6 bases, with 10 bases between. CDR3: CASSYKGEDGYTF. In nucleotides, the CDR3 is TGTGCCAGCAGTTACAAGGGTGAGGATGGCTACACCTTC.

The chain is built from TRBV5-4 and TRBJ1-2; a possible D gene is TRBD1 (5 bases). The CDR3 is 14 amino acids. CDR1 and CDR2 (germline): SGHNT, YYREEE (reference sequence). With 3 bases removed from V and 4 bases from J, the gap between germline ends came to 13 bases. The CDR3 nucleotides are TGTGCCAGCAGCTCGAGGGGAGGAAGCTATGGCTACACCTTC. Translation gives CASSSRGGSYGYTF.

This clonotype is labeled medium-sized. The chain has TRBV5-4 and TRBJ1-4; 10 nucleotides line up with TRBD1. Germline CDR1 reads SGHNT; CDR2 reads YYREEE (reference sequence). V shed 4 bases, J shed 6 bases, and the junction held 3 bases outside the gene matches. This CDR3 has 14 amino acids. The CDR3 spells CASSHGTGDEKLFF. CDR3 coding DNA: TGTGCCAGCAGCCACGGGACAGGGGATGAAAAACTGTTTTTT.

This clonotype was seen just once. It may be a read error: a sequence one base away is much more abundant. This chain links TRBV6-5 with TRBJ2-2, with unresolved D. V was trimmed by 4 bases and J by 1 base, leaving 7 bases between them. CDR3 length: 14 amino acids. In germline, CDR1 is MNHEY, CDR2 SVGAGI. The CDR3 DNA is TGTGCCAGCAGTTCTACGAGGAACACCGGGGAGCTGTTTTTT. It yields the protein CASSSTRNTGELFF.

By frequency in the sample, this clonotype is medium-sized (0.01 to 0.1%). This sequence joins TRBV5-6 and TRBJ2-2; D possibly corresponds to TRBD1 (6 bases). The length of the CDR3 is 16 residues. Deletions cut 1 base from V and 1 base from J, with 11 bases between. Per germline, CDR1 SGHDT and CDR2 YYEEEE. The CDR3 DNA follows: TGTGCCAGCAGCTTGTTGGGGGCCAAGAACACCGGGGAGCTGTTTTTT. It translates to CASSLLGAKNTGELFF. Together with reference TRBV5-6 and TRBJ2-2, the CDR3 gives the full variable domain: DAGVTQSPTHLIKTRGQQVTLRCSPKSGHDTVSWYQQALGQGPQFIFQYYEEEERQRGNFPDRFSGHQFPNYSSELNVNALLLGDSALYLCASSLLGAKNTGELFFGEGSRLTVL.

This chain connects TRBV6-5 to TRBJ2-2; TRBD1 or TRBD2 may be the D gene (5 bases each). The ends were cut back, 5 bases at V and 1 base at J, with 11 bases in the middle. CDR1 MNHEY and CDR2 SVGAGI come from the germline V gene. This CDR3 contains 15 residues. This chain's CDR3 is CASSIWDGNTGELFF. The CDR3 DNA reads as TGTGCCAGCAGTATATGGGACGGGAACACCGGGGAGCTGTTTTTT.

The V call is TRBV29-1, the J call TRBJ1-1, with TRBD1 identical over 8 bases. The CDR3 extends over 13 amino acids. V was clipped by 7 bases and J by 1 base; unmatched bases: 5. Germline V gives CDR1 SQVTM, CDR2 ANQGSEA. The CDR3 region is CSGYGTGNTEAFF. The CDR3 DNA reads TGCAGCGGTTACGGGACAGGGAACACTGAAGCTTTCTTT.

This chain links TRBV5-4 with TRBJ1-2; D gene unclear. CDR3 length: 11 amino acids. V lost 4 bases and J lost 7, with 8 bases in between. Germline V gene data show CDR1 as SGHNT and CDR2 as YYREEE (reference sequence). As DNA, the CDR3 is TGTGCCAGCAGCACCGTGGGTGGCTACACCTTC. The encoded protein is CASSTVGGYTF.